Detailed here is one T cell receptor beta chain. This clonotype was seen more than once but under ten times. Which antigen it targets is not known. Per-base qualities were not stored, and no clone one base away is much larger. The data were obtained in a study of T cell repertoires in cytomegalovirus infection (dated by TCRdb to about 2019). Broadly, across the study: Donor HLA type was relevant to the analysis, as public TCR beta signatures indicated carriage of CMV infection together with the matching HLA type. Broader findings and caveats from the paper: Cumulative frequency of public TCR beta family members discriminated carriers of CMV infection plus the relevant HLA type in this cohort and an independent approximately 350-donor cohort. In the ex vivo response, HLA-C-restricted CMV-specific TCR beta clonotypes were dominant, and in two of eight donors the single most frequent clonotype came from this HLA-C-restricted group.

CDR1 and CDR2, per the germline V gene (reference sequence), are SGHAT and FQDESV. The CDR3 contains 16 residues, cysteine and phenylalanine counted. The sequence is cut down to CDR3 DNA, 48 bases in frame from base 1. Relative to germline, V is missing 4 bases and J is missing 6 bases, with 7 bases of the junction outside any gene match. Instrument used: Illumina HiSeq 1500. TCRdb's own reprocessing of the public reads used fastp at Q25 and MiXCR and kept productive beta chains. Rows with a matching CDR3 protein are joined into one entry that keeps the most common DNA and genes. The sample data list 680,000 or so distinct CDR3 sequences, and about 40% of these were observed just once. More than 2.5% of the sample is held by the ten biggest clonotypes.

Material: PBMCs. The receptor was isolated from a human donor in good health (CMV status not recorded). Some clones in this sample may be carry-over from other donors' samples. The sequence joins TRBV11-1 to TRBJ2-1, and 12 bases in between align with TRBD2. At the DNA level, the sequence is TGTGCCAGCAGCTCCGCTCAGACTAGCGGGAGCAATGAGCAGTTCTTC. Translated, it gives CASSSAQTSGSNEQFF.